This is a list of T cell receptor beta chains from one sample in a study of CD8+ T cells in alopecia areata. Using immunoSEQ multiplex PCR, the repertoire was profiled, and TCRdb retains in-frame clones only, with some absent. The sample includes 110,000 to 150,000 clones, 70% to 90% of them seen just once. This specimen consisted of CD8+ T cells sorted from blood, obtained at week 4, from a patient treated with tofacitinib. The receptors derive from a human donor with alopecia areata. Each CDR3 is given with its conserved first and last residue. The D gene is left open where the match is weak. Some rows have no size entry. The others give once, few or many, or a class for an expanded clone.

V gene	D gene	clone size	J gene	CDR3 DNA	CDR3 protein
TRBV5-4	NA	NA	TRBJ2-5	TGTGCCAGCAGCCCCATCCCCATGGAGACCCAGTACTTC	CASSPIPMETQYF
TRBV29-1	NA	NA	TRBJ2-1	TGCAGCGTTGAACTTGTACCGTACAATGAGCAGTTCTTC	CSVELVPYNEQFF
TRBV29-1	NA	NA	TRBJ2-3	TGCAGCGTTGGTAGGGTCGGGGCAGATACGCAGTATTTT	CSVGRVGADTQYF
TRBV15	NA	NA	TRBJ2-5	TGTGCCACCAGCAAAGGGGGAGAGACCCAGTACTTC	CATSKGGETQYF
TRBV5-6	NA	NA	TRBJ1-2	TGTGCCAGCAGCTCCAAGACCCACAGGGTGACGGGTGGCTACACCTTC	CASSSKTHRVTGGYTF
TRBV30	NA	NA	TRBJ1-1	TGTGCAGGAACGGGGCAGGTGACTGAAGCTTTCTTT	CAGTGQVTEAFF
TRBV10-3	NA	NA	TRBJ2-3	TGTGCCATCAGTGAACCCGCCCAACAAGGAGATACGCAGTATTTT	CAISEPAQQGDTQYF
TRBV5-4	TRBD2	NA	TRBJ2-7	TGTGCCAGCAGCTGGGGGACTAGCGGGAGCCCCCTCTACGAGCAGTACTTC	CASSWGTSGSPLYEQYF
TRBV2	TRBD1	NA	TRBJ1-4	TGTGCCAGCAGCGAGGGGTCGGACAGGGTAGACGAAAAACTGTTTTTT	CASSEGSDRVDEKLFF
TRBV10-2	TRBD1	NA	TRBJ1-2	TGCGCCAGCAGTGCACAGGGGGAAGGTGGCTACACCTTC	CASSAQGEGGYTF
TRBV29-1	NA	NA	TRBJ2-2	TGCAGCGGTGGCATCACCGGGGAGCTGTTTTTT	CSGGITGELFF
TRBV30	NA	NA	TRBJ2-7	TGTGCCTGGAGTGCCGATTCCTACGAGCAGTACTTC	CAWSADSYEQYF
TRBV7-2	TRBD2	NA	TRBJ2-1	TGTGCCAGCAGCGCATACCCCCCCGGGACTAGCGGGGACAATGAGCAGTTCTTC	CASSAYPPGTSGDNEQFF
TRBV19	TRBD2	NA	TRBJ2-1	TGTGCCAGTAGGATAGCGGGAGGGCCTAGCAATGAGCAGTTCTTC	CASRIAGGPSNEQFF
TRBV5-1	NA	NA	TRBJ1-1	TGCGCCAGCAGCTCTGGGGGGGCCAGTACTGAAGCTTTCTTT	CASSSGGASTEAFF
TRBV9	TRBD1	NA	TRBJ2-2	TGTGCCAGCAGCGTTTGGGACAGCGCGAACACCGGGGAGCTGTTTTTT	CASSVWDSANTGELFF
TRBV7-9	TRBD2	NA	TRBJ2-1	TGTGCCAGCAGCTCCAAACTAGCGGGAGCTGAGAATGAGCAGTTCTTC	CASSSKLAGAENEQFF
TRBV11-2	NA	once	TRBJ2-7	TGTGCCAGCAGCTTTGCGTTTCTGATCGAGCAGTACTTC	CASSFAFLIEQYF
TRBV27	NA	NA	TRBJ2-7	TGTGCCAGCAGTTTTGGGCTAGTCTACGAGCAGTACTTC	CASSFGLVYEQYF
TRBV9	NA	NA	TRBJ2-7	TGTGCCAGCAGCGCAGCGGGTGAGCAGTACTTC	CASSAAGEQYF
TRBV4-1	NA	NA	TRBJ2-3	TGCGCCAGCAGCCTCCAAGGGGGAATAAGCACAGATACGCAGTATTTT	CASSLQGGISTDTQYF
TRBV27	TRBD2	NA	TRBJ2-1	TGTGCCAGCAGCTTCGGACTAGCGGGGGGCAATGAGCAGTTCTTC	CASSFGLAGGNEQFF
TRBV5-4	NA	NA	TRBJ1-1	TGTGCCAGCAGCCAGGGAGGCACTGAAGCTTTCTTT	CASSQGGTEAFF